This T cell receptor beta chain was sequenced in a study of T cell changes during pregnancy in multiple sclerosis. Libraries were prepared by immunoSEQ multiplex PCR; TCRdb keeps only in-frame clonotypes and omits some of them. Of about 69,000 clones listed, around nine tenths were seen once; the top ten hold 0.29%. V lost 5 bases, J lost 7 bases, and 15 bases stayed unmatched. Germline V gene data show CDR1 as GTSNPN and CDR2 as SVGIG (reference sequence). The CDR3 has 15 amino acids. The clonotype originates from a female donor in good health, enrolled as a control in a pregnancy study. The chain carries TRBV30 and TRBJ2-5; the match to TRBD2 covers 8 bases. Specimen: CD4+ T cells from peripheral blood mononuclear cells, collected in the third trimester of pregnancy. The CDR3: CAWSGGSRGGATQYF. CDR3 sequence (DNA): TGTGCCTGGTCTGGAGGCAGCCGGGGGGGCGCGACCCAGTACTTC.